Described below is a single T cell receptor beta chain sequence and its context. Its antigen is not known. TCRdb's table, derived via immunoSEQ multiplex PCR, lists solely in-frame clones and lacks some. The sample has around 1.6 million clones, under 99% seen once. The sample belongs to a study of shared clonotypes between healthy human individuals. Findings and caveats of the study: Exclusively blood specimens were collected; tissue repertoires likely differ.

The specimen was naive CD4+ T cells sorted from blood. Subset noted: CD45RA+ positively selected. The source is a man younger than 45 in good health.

CDR3 sequence reads: CASSLEAGRSYEQYF. CDR3 nucleotide sequence: TGCGCCAGCAGCCTGGAGGCAGGGCGGTCCTACGAGCAGTACTTC. The J gene is TRBJ2-7, the V gene TRBV5-1; D possibly matches TRBD1 or TRBD2 (5 bases each). Germline V lookup: CDR1 SGHRS, CDR2 YFSETQ. Trimming stripped 4 bases from V and 1 base from J, with 15 bases between. The CDR3 totals 15 residues.